The subject of this entry is one TCR beta chain. This clone occurred a few times. Which antigen it targets is not known. It has no much larger one-base neighbor in the sample; base qualities were not kept. This entry is derived from a study of control samples from healthy donors and cancer patients (dated by TCRdb to 2018 to 2020). Preparation of the library involved the immunoSEQ multiplex PCR assay. TCRdb limited this immuneACCESS table to in-frame rearrangements with V and J called. A share of clones is missing; checked studies link under half to unresolved V genes, and the rest is unexplained. This sample holds around 150,000 clones; over 85% were observed only once. About 12% of the sample belongs to the ten largest clones. Spanning cysteine to phenylalanine, the CDR3 consists of 15 amino acids. The DNA shown is the 45-base CDR3, in frame from base 1. In the germline V gene, CDR1 corresponds to SGHDT and CDR2 to YYEEEE. The junction shows trimming of 3 bases on V and 3 bases on J, and the gene matches do not reach 9 bases of it.

The material sequenced was blood. The clonotype originates from a man aged 25-45 years in good health. The receptor chain draws on TRBV5-6 and TRBJ2-7; 7 bases in between match TRBD2. The CDR3 region reads CASSSVSGAGYEQYF. The sequenced DNA: TGTGCCAGCAGCTCGGTGAGCGGGGCTGGCTACGAGCAGTACTTC.